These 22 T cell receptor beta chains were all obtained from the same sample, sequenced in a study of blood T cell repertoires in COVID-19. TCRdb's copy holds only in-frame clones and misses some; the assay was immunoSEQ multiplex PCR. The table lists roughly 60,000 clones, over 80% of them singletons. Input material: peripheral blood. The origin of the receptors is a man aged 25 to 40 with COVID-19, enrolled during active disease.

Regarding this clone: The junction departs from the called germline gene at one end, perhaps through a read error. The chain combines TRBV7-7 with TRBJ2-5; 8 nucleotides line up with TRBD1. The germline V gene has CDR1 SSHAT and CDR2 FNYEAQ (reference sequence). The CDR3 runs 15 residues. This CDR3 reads CASSFRDRNRETQYF. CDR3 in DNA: TGTGCTAGCAGCTTCCGGGACAGGAATCGAGAGACCCAGTACTTC.

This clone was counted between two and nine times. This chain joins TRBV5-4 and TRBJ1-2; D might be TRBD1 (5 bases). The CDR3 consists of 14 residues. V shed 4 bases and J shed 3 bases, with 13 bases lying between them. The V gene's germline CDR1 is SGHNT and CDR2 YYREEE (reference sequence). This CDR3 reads CASSPAREDYGYTF. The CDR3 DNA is TGTGCCAGCAGCCCGGCCAGGGAGGACTATGGCTACACCTTC.

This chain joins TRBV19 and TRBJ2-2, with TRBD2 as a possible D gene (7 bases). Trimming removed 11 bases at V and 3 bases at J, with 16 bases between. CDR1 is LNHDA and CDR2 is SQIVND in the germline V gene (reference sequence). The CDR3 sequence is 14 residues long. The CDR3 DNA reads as TGTGCCCGGGGGCGGGAGATCGACACCGGGGAGCTGTTTTTT. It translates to CARGREIDTGELFF. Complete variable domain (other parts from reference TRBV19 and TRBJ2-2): DGGITQSPKYLFRKEGQNVTLSCEQNLNHDAMYWYRQDPGQGLRLIYYSQIVNDFQKGDIAEGYSVSREKKESFPLTVTSAQKNPTAFYLCARGREIDTGELFFGEGSRLTVL.

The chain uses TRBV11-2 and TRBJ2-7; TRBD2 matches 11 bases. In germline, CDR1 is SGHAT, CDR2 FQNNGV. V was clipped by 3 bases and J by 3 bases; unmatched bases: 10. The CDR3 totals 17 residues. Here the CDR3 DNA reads TGTGCCAGCAGCTTTTATCGCATAGCGGGAGGGCTCTACGAGCAGTACTTC. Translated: CASSFYRIAGGLYEQYF.

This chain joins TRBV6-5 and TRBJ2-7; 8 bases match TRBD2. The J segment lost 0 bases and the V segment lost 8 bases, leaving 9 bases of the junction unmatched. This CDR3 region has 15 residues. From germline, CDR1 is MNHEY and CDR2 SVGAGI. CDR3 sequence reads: CASSRGLAASYEQYF. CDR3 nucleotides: TGTGCCAGCTCAAGAGGACTAGCCGCCTCCTACGAGCAGTACTTC.

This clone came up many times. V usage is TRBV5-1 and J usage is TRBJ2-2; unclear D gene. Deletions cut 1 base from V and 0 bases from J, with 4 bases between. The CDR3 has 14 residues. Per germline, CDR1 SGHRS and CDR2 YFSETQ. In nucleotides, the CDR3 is TGCGCCAGCAGCTTGTCCTCGAACACCGGGGAGCTGTTTTTT. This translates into CASSLSSNTGELFF.

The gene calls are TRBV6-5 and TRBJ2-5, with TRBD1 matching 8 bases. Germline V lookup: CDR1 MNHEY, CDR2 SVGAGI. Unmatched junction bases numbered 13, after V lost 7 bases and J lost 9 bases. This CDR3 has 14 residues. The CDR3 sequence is CASTDRAQGGSQYF. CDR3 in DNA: TGTGCCAGCACGGACAGGGCCCAAGGAGGGTCCCAGTACTTC.

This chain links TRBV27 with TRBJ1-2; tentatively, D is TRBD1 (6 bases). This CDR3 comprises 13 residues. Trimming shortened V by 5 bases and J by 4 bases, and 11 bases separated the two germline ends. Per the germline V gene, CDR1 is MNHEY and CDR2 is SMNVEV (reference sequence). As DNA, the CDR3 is TGTGCCAGCAGTATCATAGGGGGCTATGGCTACACCTTC. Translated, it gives CASSIIGGYGYTF.

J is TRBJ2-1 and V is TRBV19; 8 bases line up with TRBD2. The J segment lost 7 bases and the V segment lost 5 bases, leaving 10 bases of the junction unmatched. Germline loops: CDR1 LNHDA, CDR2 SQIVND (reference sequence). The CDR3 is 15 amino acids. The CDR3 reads CASSFTSGSANEQFF. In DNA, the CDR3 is TGTGCCAGTAGTTTTACTAGCGGAAGCGCGAATGAGCAGTTCTTC. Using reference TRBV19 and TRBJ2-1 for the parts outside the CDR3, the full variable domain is DGGITQSPKYLFRKEGQNVTLSCEQNLNHDAMYWYRQDPGQGLRLIYYSQIVNDFQKGDIAEGYSVSREKKESFPLTVTSAQKNPTAFYLCASSFTSGSANEQFFGPGTRLTVL.

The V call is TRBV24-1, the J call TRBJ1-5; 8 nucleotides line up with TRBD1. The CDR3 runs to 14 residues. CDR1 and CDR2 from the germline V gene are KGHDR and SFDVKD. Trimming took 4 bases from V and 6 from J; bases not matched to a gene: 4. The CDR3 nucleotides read TGTGCCACCAGTGAACCAGGGGGCACTCAGCCCCAGCATTTT. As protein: CATSEPGGTQPQHF.

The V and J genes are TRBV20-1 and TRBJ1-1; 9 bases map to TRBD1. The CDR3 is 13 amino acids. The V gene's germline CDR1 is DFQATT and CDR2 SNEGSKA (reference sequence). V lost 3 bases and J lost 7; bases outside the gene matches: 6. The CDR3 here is CSASPGTGIEAFF. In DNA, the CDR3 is TGCAGTGCTAGTCCCGGGACAGGGATTGAAGCTTTCTTT.

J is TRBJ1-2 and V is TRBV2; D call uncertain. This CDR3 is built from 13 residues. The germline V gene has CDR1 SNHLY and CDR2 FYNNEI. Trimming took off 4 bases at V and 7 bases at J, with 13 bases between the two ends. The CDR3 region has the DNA TGTGCCAGCAGTGTGGGCAGCCCGGCTGGCTACACCTTC. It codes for CASSVGSPAGYTF.

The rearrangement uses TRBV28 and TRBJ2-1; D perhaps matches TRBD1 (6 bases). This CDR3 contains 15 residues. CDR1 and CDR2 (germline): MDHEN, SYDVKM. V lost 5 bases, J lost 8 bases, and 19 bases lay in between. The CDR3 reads CASSPGTPSRYEQFF. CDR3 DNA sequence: TGTGCCAGCAGTCCGGGGACACCGTCGAGGTATGAGCAGTTCTTC.

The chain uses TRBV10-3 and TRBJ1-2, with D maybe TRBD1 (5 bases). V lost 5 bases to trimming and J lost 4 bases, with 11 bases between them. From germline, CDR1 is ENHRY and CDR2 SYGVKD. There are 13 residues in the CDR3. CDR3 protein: CAISTQGGYGYTF. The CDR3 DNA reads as TGTGCCATCAGTACGCAGGGTGGCTATGGCTACACCTTC.

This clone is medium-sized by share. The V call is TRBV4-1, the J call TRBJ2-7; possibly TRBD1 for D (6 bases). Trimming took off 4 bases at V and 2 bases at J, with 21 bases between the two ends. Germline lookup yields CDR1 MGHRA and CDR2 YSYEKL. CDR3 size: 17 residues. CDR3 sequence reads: CASSLQTGGTLTYEQYF. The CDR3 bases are TGCGCCAGCAGCCTTCAAACGGGTGGGACACTTACCTACGAGCAGTACTTC.

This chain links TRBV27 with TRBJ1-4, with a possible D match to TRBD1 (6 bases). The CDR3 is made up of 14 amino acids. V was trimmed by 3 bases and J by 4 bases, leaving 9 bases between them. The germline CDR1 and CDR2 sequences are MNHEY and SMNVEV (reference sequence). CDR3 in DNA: TGTGCCAGCAGTTTTGACAGGCTTAATGAAAAACTGTTTTTT. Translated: CASSFDRLNEKLFF.

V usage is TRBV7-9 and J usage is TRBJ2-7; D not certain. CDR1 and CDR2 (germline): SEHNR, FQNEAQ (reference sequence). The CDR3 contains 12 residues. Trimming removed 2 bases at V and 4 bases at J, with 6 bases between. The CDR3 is CASSLKHYEQYF. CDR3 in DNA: TGTGCCAGCAGCTTAAAGCATTACGAGCAGTACTTC. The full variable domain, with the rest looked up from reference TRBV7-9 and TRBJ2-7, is DTGVSQNPRHKITKRGQNVTFRCDPISEHNRLYWYRQTLGQGPEFLTYFQNEAQLEKSRLLSDRFSAERPKGSFSTLEIQRTEQGDSAMYLCASSLKHYEQYFGPGTRLTVT.

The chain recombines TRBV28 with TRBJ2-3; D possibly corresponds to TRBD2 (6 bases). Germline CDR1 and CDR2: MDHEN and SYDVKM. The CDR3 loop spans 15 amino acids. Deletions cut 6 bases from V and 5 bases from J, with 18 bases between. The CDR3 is CASSTMGLARDTQYF. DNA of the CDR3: TGTGCCAGCAGCACTATGGGGCTAGCGAGAGATACGCAGTATTTT.

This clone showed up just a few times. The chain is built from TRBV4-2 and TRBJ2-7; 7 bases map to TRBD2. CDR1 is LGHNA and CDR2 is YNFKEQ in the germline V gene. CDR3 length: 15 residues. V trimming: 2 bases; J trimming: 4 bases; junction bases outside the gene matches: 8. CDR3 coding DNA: TGTGCCAGCAGCCAACGCGGGGGAAACGTGTACGAGCAGTACTTC. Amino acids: CASSQRGGNVYEQYF.

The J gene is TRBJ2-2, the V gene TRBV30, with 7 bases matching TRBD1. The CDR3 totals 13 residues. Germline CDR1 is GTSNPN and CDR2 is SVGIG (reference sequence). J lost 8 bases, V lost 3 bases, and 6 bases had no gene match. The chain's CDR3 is CAWRSQGLGELFF. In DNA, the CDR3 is TGTGCCTGGAGATCACAGGGGTTAGGGGAGCTGTTTTTT.

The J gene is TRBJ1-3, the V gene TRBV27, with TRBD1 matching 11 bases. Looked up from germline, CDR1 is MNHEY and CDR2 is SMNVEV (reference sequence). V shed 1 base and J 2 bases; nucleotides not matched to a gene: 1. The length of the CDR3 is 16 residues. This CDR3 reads CASSLLGQGAGNTIYF. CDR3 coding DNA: TGTGCCAGCAGTTTATTGGGACAGGGGGCTGGAAACACCATATATTTT.

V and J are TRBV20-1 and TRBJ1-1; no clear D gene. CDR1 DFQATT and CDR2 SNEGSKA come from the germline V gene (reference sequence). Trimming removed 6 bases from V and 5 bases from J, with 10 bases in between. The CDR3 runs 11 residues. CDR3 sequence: CSAERRTEAFF. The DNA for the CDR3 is TGCAGTGCAGAGCGGAGGACTGAAGCTTTCTTT.